One sample yielded the 9 T cell receptor beta chains listed below, sequenced in a study of T-cell reconstitution after alpha-beta-depleted transplantation in children. The library targeted TCRbeta and was prepared with unique molecular identifiers. A single record per CDR3 protein comes from TCRdb applying MiXCR to the PCR reads. This table has hundreds of thousands of distinct CDR3 sequences, under 15% appearing once. The specimen comprised PBMCs from the stem cell graft donor, sampled from the stem cell graft. Receptors were obtained from a human donor who donated a stem cell graft to a child with combined immunodeficiency.

V and J are TRBV4-3 and TRBJ2-1; TRBD1 is a possible D gene (5 bases). Germline V lookup: CDR1 LGHNA, CDR2 YSLEER. Trimming stripped 3 bases from V and 2 bases from J, with 14 bases between. The CDR3 has 16 amino acids. CDR3 coding DNA: TGCGCCAGCAGCCAGGAAACAGGTCCCCCCTACAATGAGCAGTTCTTC. It is translated as CASSQETGPPYNEQFF.

In this sample, this clonotype turned up a few times. V gene TRBV4-3 combines with J gene TRBJ2-7; no definite D call. This CDR3 is 13 amino acids long. Per germline, CDR1 LGHNA and CDR2 YSLEER. Between the trimmed V and J ends, which lost 0 bases and 2 bases, there was a span of 5 bases. The CDR3: CASSQDVTYEQYF. The CDR3, as DNA: TGCGCCAGCAGCCAAGATGTGACCTACGAGCAGTACTTC.

This clonotype was counted between two and nine times. The rearrangement joins TRBV5-4 to TRBJ2-2; 13 positions match TRBD2. Trimming at V came to 2 bases and at J to 6 bases, leaving 19 bases not matched to a gene. Looked up from germline, CDR1 is SGHNT and CDR2 is YYREEE (reference sequence). The CDR3 spans 21 residues. CDR3 coding DNA: TGTGCCAGCAGCTTTACCACCTTAGTACTAGCGGGGGGGCCGGATGCCGGGGAGCTGTTTTTT. This translates into CASSFTTLVLAGGPDAGELFF.

This chain uses TRBV28 with TRBJ1-1, with TRBD1 matching over 8 bases. V lost 1 base, J lost 3 bases, and 4 bases stayed unmatched. Germline CDR1 reads MDHEN; CDR2 reads SYDVKM. The CDR3 has 15 residues. CDR3: CASSLSSTGDTEAFF. CDR3 nucleotide sequence: TGTGCCAGCAGTTTATCATCGACAGGGGACACTGAAGCTTTCTTT.

J is TRBJ2-7 and V is TRBV6-2 or TRBV6-3, with D unresolved. From germline, CDR1 is MNHEY and CDR2 SVGEGT. The CDR3 has 11 residues. V was clipped by 10 bases and J by 2 bases, with 9 bases between them. CDR3 DNA sequence: TGTGCCACCAAAACAGCCTACGAGCAGTACTTC. Translation gives CATKTAYEQYF.

The chain links TRBV5-1 to TRBJ2-1, with 8 bases that match TRBD2. V shed 7 bases and J 7 bases; nucleotides not matched to a gene: 7. The CDR3 covers 13 residues. Looked up from germline, CDR1 is SGHRS and CDR2 is YFSETQ. CDR3 nucleotide sequence: TGCGCCAGCCTGAGCGGGAGCGGTAATGAGCAGTTCTTC. Amino acids: CASLSGSGNEQFF.

There are many counts of this clonotype. The chain combines TRBV9 with TRBJ2-1; a weak D match, TRBD1 (6 bases). CDR1 is SGDLS, CDR2 YYNGEE, per germline. Trimming took off 4 bases at V and 6 bases at J, with 11 bases between the two ends. The CDR3 has 13 amino acids. CDR3 amino acids: CASSLLGGNEQFF. The DNA of the CDR3 is TGTGCCAGCAGCTTACTAGGGGGCAATGAGCAGTTCTTC.

The chain is built from TRBV5-1 and TRBJ2-5; 10 bases agree with TRBD2. Germline CDR1 is SGHRS and CDR2 is YFSETQ. Trimming cost V 4 bases and J 4 bases; bases outside gene matches: 10. This CDR3 comprises 16 residues. The CDR3 here is CASSPPKREGRETQYF. Written as DNA, the CDR3 is TGCGCCAGCAGCCCCCCTAAGCGGGAGGGCCGAGAGACCCAGTACTTC.

The rearrangement uses TRBV4-1 and TRBJ1-1; D is perhaps TRBD1 (5 bases). Trimming stripped 2 bases from V and 5 bases from J, with 6 bases between. CDR3 size: 12 residues. CDR1 and CDR2 from the germline V gene are MGHRA and YSYEKL. The CDR3 loop is CASSQQGTEAFF. The CDR3 DNA is TGCGCCAGCAGCCAACAGGGAACTGAAGCTTTCTTT.